This passage covers 29 T cell receptor beta chains from one sample sequenced in a study of blood T cell repertoires in COVID-19. Assay used: immunoSEQ multiplex PCR; TCRdb lists only in-frame clones, some missing. In the table there are about 170,000 clones, roughly 81% of which are singletons. The source material was peripheral blood. Every receptor here comes from a man in his forties or fifties who had recovered from COVID-19.

The rearrangement links TRBV21-1 to TRBJ2-7; the table assigns TRBD1, which was not confirmed against the DNA. TRBV21-1 is labeled a pseudogene. CDR3 length equals 17 residues. CDR3 DNA: TGTGCCAGCACCATAGAAGACACAGGAACTACGACCTACGAGCAGTACTTC. Protein: CASTIEDTGTTTYEQYF.

This clone was picked up one time. V is TRBV28 and J is TRBJ2-3; D uncertain. CDR3 length: 13 residues. In germline, CDR1 is MDHEN, CDR2 SYDVKM. Trimming left V 3 bases short and J 2 bases short, with 6 bases between. This chain's CDR3 is CASSFRYTDTQYF. The DNA of the CDR3 is TGTGCCAGCAGTTTCAGATACACAGATACGCAGTATTTT. The full variable domain, rest sourced from reference TRBV28 and TRBJ2-3, is DVKVTQSSRYLVKRTGEKVFLECVQDMDHENMFWYRQDPGLGLRLIYFSYDVKMKEKGDIPEGYSVSREKKERFSLILESASTNQTSMYLCASSFRYTDTQYFGPGTRLTVL.

This chain links TRBV7-9 with TRBJ1-4, with a tentative D call TRBD1 (5 bases). Germline values: CDR1 SEHNR, CDR2 FQNEAQ (reference sequence). This CDR3 region has 14 residues. The V and J ends lost 7 bases and 0 bases respectively, with 9 bases between them. The CDR3 region has the DNA TGTGCCAGCACTCAGGGCTCAACTAATGAAAAACTGTTTTTT. Its protein product is CASTQGSTNEKLFF.

The V and J genes are TRBV19 and TRBJ1-2, with 8 bases identical to TRBD1. The germline V gene encodes CDR1 LNHDA and CDR2 SQIVND (reference sequence). This CDR3 region has 14 residues. V shed 7 bases and J 3 bases; nucleotides not matched to a gene: 7. CDR3 protein: CASTLDRAYYGYTF. The CDR3 DNA follows: TGTGCCAGTACATTGGACAGGGCCTACTATGGCTACACCTTC. Based on the CDR3 plus reference TRBV19 and TRBJ1-2, the full variable domain is DGGITQSPKYLFRKEGQNVTLSCEQNLNHDAMYWYRQDPGQGLRLIYYSQIVNDFQKGDIAEGYSVSREKKESFPLTVTSAQKNPTAFYLCASTLDRAYYGYTFGSGTRLTVV.

The V call is TRBV15, the J call TRBJ2-7, with D maybe TRBD2 (7 bases). This CDR3 contains 17 residues. V was trimmed by 1 base and J by 3 bases, leaving 19 bases between them. Germline CDR1 reads LNHNV; CDR2 reads YYDKDF (reference sequence). CDR3 region: CATSRGLGGGQDYEQYF. The DNA for the CDR3 is TGTGCCACCAGCAGAGGCCTGGGGGGGGGACAAGACTACGAGCAGTACTTC.

The CDR3 bases are TGTGCCAGCAGCAGTGGGCCGGGAAACACTGAAGCTTTCTTT. Encoded protein: CASSSGPGNTEAFF. The chain joins TRBV7-9 to TRBJ1-1; unclear D gene. V lost 5 bases to trimming and J lost 2 bases, with 12 bases between them. Germline CDR1 reads SEHNR; CDR2 reads FQNEAQ (reference sequence). This CDR3 spans 14 amino acids.

V and J are TRBV10-3 and TRBJ1-3, with D possibly matching TRBD1 (5 bases). Germline CDR1 reads ENHRY; CDR2 reads SYGVKD. Trimming pared 6 bases from V and 6 bases from J, leaving 12 bases between. This CDR3 contains 13 residues. CDR3 sequence: CAIREGLENTIYF. The CDR3, as DNA: TGTGCCATCAGGGAGGGACTGGAAAACACCATATATTTT.

The chain links TRBV11-2 to TRBJ2-1; the D is unclear. The CDR3 contains 14 residues. Germline V gene data show CDR1 as SGHAT and CDR2 as FQNNGV. The V end was cut by 4 bases, the J end by 5 bases, with 12 bases between. This CDR3 reads CASSSLARDNEQFF. The CDR3 region has the DNA TGTGCCAGCAGCTCCCTCGCCCGGGACAATGAGCAGTTCTTC. Full variable domain (outside the CDR3, taken from reference TRBV11-2 and TRBJ2-1): EAGVAQSPRYKIIEKRQSVAFWCNPISGHATLYWYQQILGQGPKLLIQFQNNGVVDDSQLPKDRFSAERLKGVDSTLKIQPAKLEDSAVYLCASSSLARDNEQFFGPGTRLTVL.

The chain uses TRBV18 and TRBJ2-3; D is perhaps TRBD2 (6 bases). The germline CDR1 and CDR2 sequences are KGHSH and LQKENI. Trimming removed 0 bases from V and 1 base from J, with 14 bases in between. The CDR3 has 17 residues. The CDR3, as DNA: TGTGCCAGCTCACCACCAGCCGCGGGACCCCGCACAGATACGCAGTATTTT. It specifies CASSPPAAGPRTDTQYF.

CDR3 amino acids: CASSLAGHGDSPLHF. Here the CDR3 DNA reads TGTGCCAGCAGCTTAGCAGGCCACGGAGATTCACCCCTCCACTTT. The chain is built from TRBV7-8 and TRBJ1-6; no clear D gene. The CDR3 is made up of 15 amino acids. Germline CDR1 reads SGHVS; CDR2 reads FQNEAQ. V lost 0 bases to trimming and J lost 8 bases, with 11 bases between them.

This rearrangement joins TRBV11-3 to TRBJ1-6; unclear D gene. CDR3 length equals 15 residues. The V gene lost 5 bases and the J gene lost 0 bases, with 8 bases spanning the gap. Germline-derived CDR1 and CDR2 are SGHNT and YENEEA. The CDR3 bases are TGTGCCAGCAGCCCCGAGAGCTCCTATAATTCACCCCTCCACTTT. Translated: CASSPESSYNSPLHF. Using reference TRBV11-3 and TRBJ1-6 for the parts outside the CDR3, the full variable domain is EAGVVQSPRYKIIEKKQPVAFWCNPISGHNTLYWYLQNLGQGPELLIRYENEEAVDDSQLPKDRFSAERLKGVDSTLKIQPAELGDSAVYLCASSPESSYNSPLHFGNGTRLTVT.

The chain is built from TRBV9 and TRBJ2-7; D remains unclear. Germline CDR1 and CDR2: SGDLS and YYNGEE. Between the trimmed V and J ends, which lost 0 bases and 3 bases, there was a span of 13 bases. CDR3 size: 15 residues. The DNA of the CDR3 is TGTGCCAGCAGCGTAGATAGAGGCGGAAACTACGAGCAGTACTTC. It codes for CASSVDRGGNYEQYF. The whole variable domain, filled in from reference TRBV9 and TRBJ2-7, reads DSGVTQTPKHLITATGQRVTLRCSPRSGDLSVYWYQQSLDQGLQFLIQYYNGEERAKGNILERFSAQQFPDLHSELNLSSLELGDSALYFCASSVDRGGNYEQYFGPGTRLTVT.

The V call is TRBV21-1, the J call TRBJ2-3; the table's D gene call, TRBD2, was not cross checked with the DNA. TRBV21-1 is designated a pseudogene. This CDR3 spans 16 amino acids. The chain's CDR3 is CASSKGSGRITDTQYF. CDR3 DNA: TGTGCCAGCAGCAAAGGTAGCGGGAGAATCACAGATACGCAGTATTTT.

The chain couples TRBV5-8 to TRBJ1-5; tentative D call: TRBD1 (5 bases). The CDR3 consists of 16 residues. The germline V gene encodes CDR1 SGHTS and CDR2 YDEGEE. V was trimmed by 2 bases and J by 0 bases, leaving 12 bases between them. CDR3 bases: TGTGCCAGCAGCTTCCAGGGCATTGCTAGCAATCAGCCCCAGCATTTT. The encoded protein is CASSFQGIASNQPQHF.

V usage is TRBV30 and J usage is TRBJ2-7; TRBD1 matches at 7 bases. The CDR3 length is 13 residues. Germline CDR1 GTSNPN, CDR2 SVGIG (reference sequence). J lost 0 bases, V lost 7 bases, and 6 bases had no gene match. CDR3 sequence: CASTTGSSYEQYF. Here the CDR3 DNA reads TGTGCCTCAACGACAGGGTCCTCCTACGAGCAGTACTTC.

This clone was picked up a small number of times. The chain has TRBV6-6 and TRBJ1-1, with D unclear. CDR3 length equals 13 residues. The V gene lost 3 bases and the J gene lost 1 base, with 6 bases spanning the gap. CDR1 and CDR2 (germline): MNHNY, SVGAGI (reference sequence). This CDR3 reads CASSYGRNTEAFF. CDR3 bases: TGTGCCAGCAGTTATGGCAGGAACACTGAAGCTTTCTTT.

CDR3 DNA: TGTGCCAGCAGCCAAGTTGGAGCTAACTATGGCTACACCTTC. This sequence encodes CASSQVGANYGYTF. J is TRBJ1-2 and V is TRBV14; D is unclear. Looked up from germline, CDR1 is SGHDN and CDR2 is FVKESK. The CDR3 is made up of 14 amino acids. V was cut by 1 base and J by 0 bases, with 6 bases left in between. Together with reference TRBV14 and TRBJ1-2, the CDR3 gives the full variable domain: EAGVTQFPSHSVIEKGQTVTLRCDPISGHDNLYWYRRVMGKEIKFLLHFVKESKQDESGMPNNRFLAERTGGTYSTLKVQPAELEDSGVYFCASSQVGANYGYTFGSGTRLTVV.

This chain uses TRBV19 with TRBJ1-6, with unresolved D. Germline V lookup: CDR1 LNHDA, CDR2 SQIVND (reference sequence). The V and J ends lost 8 bases and 9 bases respectively, with 14 bases between them. The CDR3 totals 13 residues. The CDR3 is CASGLGYFSPLHF. The CDR3 coding sequence is TGTGCCAGTGGACTGGGATACTTTTCACCCCTCCACTTT.

The J gene is TRBJ2-1, the V gene TRBV9; 14 bases fit TRBD2. The CDR3 totals 16 residues. The germline V gene encodes CDR1 SGDLS and CDR2 YYNGEE. The ends lost 0 bases at V and 5 bases at J; junction bases unmatched: 1. CDR3: CASSVGLAGGHNEQFF. CDR3 sequence (DNA): TGTGCCAGCAGCGTAGGACTAGCGGGAGGGCACAATGAGCAGTTCTTC.

This chain links TRBV6-2 or TRBV6-3 with TRBJ2-1, with 11 positions matching TRBD2. Germline CDR1 and CDR2: MNHEY and SVGEGT. The CDR3 covers 15 residues. V was clipped by 5 bases and J by 6 bases; unmatched bases: 6. This CDR3 reads CASSLSGRAFNEQFF. The CDR3 DNA sequence: TGTGCCAGCAGTCTTAGCGGGAGGGCTTTCAATGAGCAGTTCTTC.

The rearrangement links TRBV2 to TRBJ2-7, with 13 bases aligning to TRBD2. Germline assignment: CDR1 SNHLY and CDR2 FYNNEI. The V and J ends lost 3 bases and 4 bases, in that order; junction bases with no gene match: 0. There are 14 residues in the CDR3. CDR3 region: CASSEGLAGYEQYF. CDR3 nucleotide sequence: TGTGCCAGCAGTGAGGGACTAGCGGGGTACGAGCAGTACTTC.

The V gene is TRBV30, the J gene TRBJ1-6; 7 nucleotides agree with TRBD1. The V gene's germline CDR1 is GTSNPN and CDR2 SVGIG (reference sequence). The ends lost 1 base at V and 9 bases at J; junction bases unmatched: 3. The CDR3 consists of 13 residues. The CDR3 loop reads CAWSGDSPSPLHF. The DNA of the CDR3 is TGTGCCTGGAGTGGGGACAGTCCTTCACCCCTCCACTTT.

The J gene is TRBJ2-3, the V gene TRBV28; 9 positions match TRBD2. Trimming took 6 bases from V and 3 from J; bases not matched to a gene: 4. CDR1 and CDR2 from the germline V gene are MDHEN and SYDVKM. The CDR3 is 14 residues long. CDR3 protein: CASSRAGGTDTQYF. CDR3 nucleotides: TGTGCCAGCAGCCGAGCGGGAGGTACAGATACGCAGTATTTT.

This chain links TRBV6-5 with TRBJ1-1; D may be TRBD1 (6 bases). The length of the CDR3 is 16 residues. V was cut by 3 bases and J by 0 bases, with 14 bases left in between. In germline, CDR1 is MNHEY, CDR2 SVGAGI. The CDR3 nucleotides are TGTGCCAGCAGTTATAGGGGGGGCAGGATGAACACTGAAGCTTTCTTT. This sequence encodes CASSYRGGRMNTEAFF.

This rearrangement joins TRBV28 to TRBJ1-3; weak D call: TRBD1 (6 bases). V dropped 6 bases and J dropped 3 bases, with 12 bases sitting between them. The CDR3 is 14 residues long. Germline V gene sequence: CDR1 MDHEN, CDR2 SYDVKM. DNA of the CDR3: TGTGCCAGCAGAAGCGGGGGGCTTGGAAACACCATATATTTT. Translated: CASRSGGLGNTIYF.

The J gene is TRBJ1-6, the V gene TRBV28; 10 bases fit TRBD1. V lost 7 bases to trimming and J lost 9 bases; unmatched junction nucleotides: 9. The CDR3 extends over 15 amino acids. CDR1 is MDHEN and CDR2 is SYDVKM in the germline V gene. CDR3 sequence (DNA): TGTGCCAGCACCCCCCGGGACAGGGGTGTTTCACCCCTCCACTTT. Amino acid sequence: CASTPRDRGVSPLHF.

V is TRBV5-6 and J is TRBJ1-4; D call uncertain. Trimming cost V 0 bases and J 0 bases, with 6 bases left between them. Germline assignment: CDR1 SGHDT and CDR2 YYEEEE. The CDR3 extends over 15 amino acids. CDR3 nucleotide sequence: TGTGCCAGCAGCTTGGGAACTGCAACTAATGAAAAACTGTTTTTT. It yields the protein CASSLGTATNEKLFF.

This rearrangement joins TRBV28 to TRBJ1-1; D gene unclear. From germline, CDR1 is MDHEN and CDR2 SYDVKM. The germline V and J ends were trimmed by 8 bases and 3 bases, with 19 bases remaining between them. The CDR3 loop spans 15 amino acids. The chain's CDR3 is CASLTAKMEYTEAFF. The DNA of the CDR3 is TGTGCCAGCCTTACGGCTAAGATGGAGTACACTGAAGCTTTCTTT.

The chain links TRBV30 to TRBJ1-5; D unclear. The V gene's germline CDR1 is GTSNPN and CDR2 SVGIG (reference sequence). CDR3 size: 16 residues. V was cut by 2 bases and J by 7 bases, with 21 bases left in between. CDR3 loop: CAWSSRRSGGGQPQHF. The DNA for the CDR3 is TGTGCCTGGAGTTCACGCCGATCAGGAGGTGGACAGCCCCAGCATTTT.